This TCR beta chain was found in a study of cytomegalovirus exposure and HLA in healthy donors. Study results and limitations: Previously analyzed data showed that most TCR beta V segments were productive at a frequency of about 90% or about 30%.

In its sample, this clone ranks as medium-sized. The antigen is not known. This PCR relied on a set of 60 Vbeta primers and 13 Jbeta primers. The protocol was immunoSEQ multiplex PCR, while the TCRdb copy is restricted to in-frame clones and leaves out a portion. This sample has more than 80,000 clones, with less than 70% found just once. The specimen was PBMCs. The receptor comes from a human donor in good health.

The CDR3 reads CASRGHGFYTGELFF. For the CDR3, the DNA is TGTGCCAGCAGGGGACACGGATTCTACACCGGGGAGCTGTTTTTT. The chain joins TRBV11-3 to TRBJ2-2; perhaps TRBD1 as D (6 bases). Trimming shortened V by 6 bases and J by 3 bases, and 14 bases separated the two germline ends. The CDR3 has 15 residues. Germline V gene sequence: CDR1 SGHNT, CDR2 YENEEA. The full variable domain, completed using reference TRBV11-3 and TRBJ2-2, is EAGVVQSPRYKIIEKKQPVAFWCNPISGHNTLYWYLQNLGQGPELLIRYENEEAVDDSQLPKDRFSAERLKGVDSTLKIQPAELGDSAVYLCASRGHGFYTGELFFGEGSRLTVL.